Here is one TCR beta chain with its context. Antigen specificity is unknown. This CDR3 has 16 amino acids. The germline CDR1 and CDR2 sequences are PRHDT and FYEKMQ (reference sequence). V was pared by 2 bases and J by 3 bases, with 13 bases between. TCRdb keeps only in-frame clones here, not all; method: immunoSEQ multiplex PCR. The sample consists of some 82,000 clones, around 87% of them appearing once. This sample was taken from a study of graft-versus-host responses after intestinal transplantation. The sample consisted of unstimulated CD8+ T cells sorted from spleen or lymph node cells, taken before transplant. This sequence originates from a human donor who was the organ donor for an intestinal transplant. The chain employs TRBV13 and TRBJ2-2; possible D gene TRBD1, 5 bases. The CDR3 DNA sequence: TGTGCCAGCAGCTTATTGATGGGGCGTTACACCGGGGAGCTGTTTTTT. This gives the protein CASSLLMGRYTGELFF.